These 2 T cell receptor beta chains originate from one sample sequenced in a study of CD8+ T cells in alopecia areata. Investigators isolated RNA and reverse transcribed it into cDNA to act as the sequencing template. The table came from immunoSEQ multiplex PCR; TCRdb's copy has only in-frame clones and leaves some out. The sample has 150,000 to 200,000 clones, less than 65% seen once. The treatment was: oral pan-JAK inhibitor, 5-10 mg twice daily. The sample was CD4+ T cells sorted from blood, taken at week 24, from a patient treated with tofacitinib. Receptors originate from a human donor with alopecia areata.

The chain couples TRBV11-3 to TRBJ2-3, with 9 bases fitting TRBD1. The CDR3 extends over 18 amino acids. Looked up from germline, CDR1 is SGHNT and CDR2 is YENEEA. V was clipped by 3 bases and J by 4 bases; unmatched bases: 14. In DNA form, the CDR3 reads TGTGCCAGCAGCTTTCTGGACAGGGGCCGGAACATCCCAGATACGCAGTATTTT. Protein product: CASSFLDRGRNIPDTQYF.

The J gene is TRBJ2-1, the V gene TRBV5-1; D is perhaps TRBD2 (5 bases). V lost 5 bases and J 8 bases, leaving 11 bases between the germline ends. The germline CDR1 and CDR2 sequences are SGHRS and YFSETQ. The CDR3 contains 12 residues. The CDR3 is CASREVGDEQFF. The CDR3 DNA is TGCGCCAGCAGGGAGGTAGGCGATGAGCAGTTCTTC.